These 28 T cell receptor beta chains came from one sample sequenced in a study of T cell responses to AZD1222 COVID-19 vaccine. Using immunoSEQ multiplex PCR, the repertoire was profiled, and TCRdb retains in-frame clones only, with some absent. The top ten clones hold around 10% of a sample with around 170,000 clones, 88% of them seen once. The sample here was peripheral blood, taken 28 days after the second AZD1222 dose. The receptors here all came from an adult who received the AZD1222 COVID-19 vaccine.

The J gene is TRBJ2-2, the V gene TRBV11-1, with 8 bases aligning to TRBD1. The germline V gene encodes CDR1 SGHAT and CDR2 FQDESV (reference sequence). V lost 5 bases to trimming and J lost 1 base; unmatched junction nucleotides: 3. This CDR3 has 15 amino acids. Here the CDR3 reads CASSDRGGNTGELFF. As DNA, the CDR3 is TGTGCCAGCAGCGACAGGGGCGGGAACACCGGGGAGCTGTTTTTT.

The chain employs TRBV11-2 and TRBJ1-6; TRBD1 might be the D (5 bases). The length of the CDR3 is 12 residues. CDR1 and CDR2 from the germline V gene are SGHAT and FQNNGV. With 3 bases removed from V and 9 bases from J, the gap between germline ends came to 6 bases. In DNA form, the CDR3 reads TGTGCCAGCAGCTTCGGGGGTTCACCCCTCCACTTT. It yields the protein CASSFGGSPLHF.

V usage is TRBV27 and J usage is TRBJ1-6; no firm D call. Trimming took off 7 bases at V and 7 bases at J, with 17 bases between the two ends. Germline V lookup: CDR1 MNHEY, CDR2 SMNVEV (reference sequence). The CDR3 consists of 15 residues. DNA for the CDR3: TGTGCCAGCAAGACGGGCACGAATCTGAATTCACCCCTCCACTTT. Its protein product is CASKTGTNLNSPLHF.

This sequence joins TRBV7-8 and TRBJ2-5; D call uncertain. V lost 4 bases and J 4 bases, leaving 7 bases between the germline ends. The CDR3 extends over 12 amino acids. From germline, CDR1 is SGHVS and CDR2 FQNEAQ. This CDR3 is CASSSRRETQYF. The DNA of the CDR3 is TGTGCCAGCAGCTCCCGGCGAGAGACCCAGTACTTC.

The V and J genes are TRBV10-2 and TRBJ1-1; D is ambiguous. V dropped 4 bases and J dropped 1 base, with 7 bases sitting between them. Germline CDR1 WSHSY, CDR2 SAAADI. This CDR3 region has 13 residues. The CDR3: CASSVGWNTEAFF. CDR3 sequence (DNA): TGCGCCAGCAGTGTGGGATGGAACACTGAAGCTTTCTTT.

CDR3 region: CASSQDAPGARGNTIYF. CDR3 DNA sequence: TGTGCCAGCAGCCAAGATGCACCGGGGGCGAGAGGAAACACCATATATTTT. The chain uses TRBV4-2 and TRBJ1-3; tentatively, D is TRBD1 (6 bases). CDR3 length: 17 residues. V was trimmed by 0 bases and J by 4 bases, leaving 16 bases between them. Germline lookup yields CDR1 LGHNA and CDR2 YNFKEQ.

V and J are TRBV7-9 and TRBJ2-7, with a tentative D call TRBD1 (6 bases). V was clipped by 5 bases and J by 2 bases, with 16 bases between them. CDR3 length: 15 amino acids. CDR1 is SEHNR, CDR2 FQNEAQ, per germline (reference sequence). CDR3 in DNA: TGTGCCAGCAGCCCACAGGGAAGGGGAACCTACGAGCAGTACTTC. Translation gives CASSPQGRGTYEQYF.

This chain uses TRBV28 with TRBJ2-1; D may match TRBD1 or TRBD2 (5 bases each). The CDR3 spans 17 residues. V was clipped by 1 base and J by 0 bases, with 13 bases between them. CDR1 MDHEN and CDR2 SYDVKM come from the germline V gene. The chain's CDR3 is CASSLFPGSSSYNEQFF. CDR3 DNA sequence: TGTGCCAGCAGTTTATTCCCAGGGAGCAGCTCCTACAATGAGCAGTTCTTC.

The rearrangement uses TRBV19 and TRBJ1-2; 8 nucleotides match TRBD1. The length of the CDR3 is 15 residues. Germline V gene sequence: CDR1 LNHDA, CDR2 SQIVND (reference sequence). Trimming removed 6 bases from V and 2 bases from J; junction bases left unmatched: 8. Here the CDR3 reads CASSAGWTGNYGYTF. In nucleotides, the CDR3 is TGTGCCAGTAGCGCCGGCTGGACAGGGAACTATGGCTACACCTTC.

This clone was observed once. The chain carries TRBV27 and TRBJ2-5; 10 bases match TRBD2. Germline V gene sequence: CDR1 MNHEY, CDR2 SMNVEV (reference sequence). The ends lost 7 bases at V and 4 bases at J; junction bases unmatched: 12. The CDR3 loop spans 16 amino acids. In DNA form, the CDR3 reads TGTGCCAGCAAACCCCTGCAGCGGGGGGGAGGAGAGACCCAGTACTTC. This sequence encodes CASKPLQRGGGETQYF.

This rearrangement joins TRBV4-2 to TRBJ1-4; no reliable D call. V dropped 6 bases and J dropped 1 base, with 3 bases sitting between them. The germline V gene encodes CDR1 LGHNA and CDR2 YNFKEQ. CDR3 size: 12 residues. The CDR3 DNA reads TGTGCCAGCAGAGAAACTAATGAAAAACTGTTTTTT. Its protein is CASRETNEKLFF.

The chain employs TRBV19 and TRBJ2-7, with TRBD1 matching over 7 bases. The germline V gene encodes CDR1 LNHDA and CDR2 SQIVND (reference sequence). V trimming: 5 bases; J trimming: 4 bases; junction bases outside the gene matches: 11. CDR3 length: 15 residues. CDR3 nucleotides: TGTGCCAGTAGTCCGCTGGGGACAGCGATATACGAGCAGTACTTC. As protein: CASSPLGTAIYEQYF.

This clone was detected a few times. The chain joins TRBV2 to TRBJ1-4; a weak D match, TRBD1 (5 bases). CDR3 length: 15 residues. Germline V lookup: CDR1 SNHLY, CDR2 FYNNEI. Deletions cut 3 bases from V and 5 bases from J, with 13 bases between. Here the CDR3 DNA reads TGTGCCAGCAGTGAGGGACCCTCTAACAATGAAAAACTGTTTTTT. Protein sequence: CASSEGPSNNEKLFF.

The chain combines TRBV12-5 with TRBJ2-7; D remains unclear. This CDR3 comprises 11 residues. V was trimmed by 6 bases and J by 2 bases, leaving 5 bases between them. CDR1 is LGHNT, CDR2 FRNRAP, per germline. Written as DNA, the CDR3 is TGTGCTAGTGGCGAGACCTACGAGCAGTACTTC. Protein: CASGETYEQYF.

The J gene is TRBJ1-3, the V gene TRBV5-1; D gene uncertain. CDR1 SGHRS and CDR2 YFSETQ come from the germline V gene. The V end was cut by 3 bases, the J end by 6 bases, with 10 bases between. This CDR3 comprises 13 residues. The CDR3, as DNA: TGCGCCAGCAGCTCGGGTCCTGAAAACACCATATATTTT. It encodes CASSSGPENTIYF.

This clone was observed a handful of times. The chain combines TRBV3-1 (or the pseudogene TRBV3-2) with TRBJ2-1; either TRBD1 or TRBD2 may fit D (5 bases each). CDR3 size: 14 residues. The germline gives CDR1 LGHDT, CDR2 YNNKEL (reference sequence). V was cut by 4 bases and J by 2 bases, with 9 bases left in between. Written as DNA, the CDR3 is TGTGCCAGCAGCCCCGGGGCGCCCTACAATGAGCAGTTCTTC. Amino acids: CASSPGAPYNEQFF.

This chain joins TRBV3-1 (or the pseudogene TRBV3-2) and TRBJ2-5; TRBD2 matches 9 bases. Germline V gene sequence: CDR1 LGHDT, CDR2 YNNKEL (reference sequence). V gave up 3 bases and J gave up 5 bases; unmatched junction bases: 7. This CDR3 spans 15 amino acids. The CDR3 bases are TGTGCCAGCAGCCAGCAGCGGGGGGCTGGCGAGACCCAGTACTTC. Its translation: CASSQQRGAGETQYF.

This chain joins TRBV6-2 or TRBV6-3 and TRBJ2-2, with 12 bases fitting TRBD1. CDR1 is MNHEY and CDR2 is SVGEGT in the germline V gene. The V and J ends lost 4 bases and 3 bases, in that order; junction bases with no gene match: 6. The CDR3 consists of 17 residues. CDR3 amino acids: CASSFGTGGSHTGELFF. DNA of the CDR3: TGTGCCAGCAGTTTCGGGACAGGGGGCTCTCACACCGGGGAGCTGTTTTTT.

The genes are TRBV19 and TRBJ1-5, with D possibly TRBD1 on 6 matching bases. Germline CDR1 and CDR2: LNHDA and SQIVND (reference sequence). The CDR3 extends over 13 amino acids. V gave up 8 bases and J gave up 6 bases, with 14 bases separating them. The CDR3 region is CASSRGAGQPQHF. The DNA for the CDR3 is TGTGCCAGTTCACGGGGGGCGGGTCAGCCCCAGCATTTT.

The chain uses TRBV5-4 and TRBJ2-1; maybe TRBD2 (6 bases). Germline V gene data show CDR1 as SGHNT and CDR2 as YYREEE (reference sequence). There are 14 residues in the CDR3. V was trimmed by 2 bases and J by 7 bases, leaving 13 bases between them. The CDR3 sequence is CASSLRRDWNEQFF. In DNA form, the CDR3 reads TGTGCCAGCAGCTTAAGGAGGGACTGGAATGAGCAGTTCTTC. The variable domain in full, completed from reference TRBV5-4 and TRBJ2-1, reads ETGVTQSPTHLIKTRGQQVTLRCSSQSGHNTVSWYQQALGQGPQFIFQYYREEENGRGNFPPRFSGLQFPNYSSELNVNALELDDSALYLCASSLRRDWNEQFFGPGTRLTVL.

This chain joins TRBV7-9 and TRBJ2-2, with TRBD2 identical over 8 bases. The CDR3 is 15 amino acids. The V gene end was trimmed by 6 bases and the J gene end by 3 bases; junction bases not matched to a gene: 6. In germline, CDR1 is SEHNR, CDR2 FQNEAQ (reference sequence). CDR3 in amino acids: CASRITSGDTGELFF. DNA for the CDR3: TGTGCCAGCAGAATAACTAGCGGAGACACCGGGGAGCTGTTTTTT.

The chain employs TRBV5-8 and TRBJ2-7; TRBD1 matches 9 bases. The trim removed 4 bases at V and 1 base at J, leaving 3 bases unmatched. Looked up from germline, CDR1 is SGHTS and CDR2 is YDEGEE. The CDR3 sequence is 14 residues long. CDR3 DNA sequence: TGTGCCAGCAGCCGGACAGGGGTGTCCTACGAGCAGTACTTC. Amino acids: CASSRTGVSYEQYF.

The chain joins TRBV6-1 to TRBJ2-5; D is undetermined. The CDR3 has 13 residues. V lost 1 base and J 6 bases, leaving 9 bases between the germline ends. CDR1 is MNHNS and CDR2 is SASEGT in the germline V gene. The CDR3 is CASSEGQGQTQYF. CDR3 nucleotide sequence: TGTGCCAGCAGTGAAGGCCAAGGCCAGACCCAGTACTTC.

The CDR3 sequence: CASSTGPGQGETQYF. The CDR3 DNA follows: TGTGCCAGTAGTACAGGGCCGGGACAGGGAGAGACCCAGTACTTC. The chain links TRBV19 to TRBJ2-5; 9 bases match TRBD1. J lost 4 bases, V lost 4 bases, and 7 bases had no gene match. Germline loops: CDR1 LNHDA, CDR2 SQIVND (reference sequence). The CDR3 contains 15 residues.

This chain connects TRBV10-3 to TRBJ1-5; 9 positions agree with TRBD1. From germline, CDR1 is ENHRY and CDR2 SYGVKD. J was trimmed by 5 bases and V by 8 bases; bases with no gene match: 10. There are 15 residues in the CDR3. CDR3: CAIGGGQGTDQPQHF. The CDR3 DNA follows: TGTGCCATCGGGGGGGGACAGGGTACGGATCAGCCCCAGCATTTT.

V and J are TRBV3-1 (or the pseudogene TRBV3-2) and TRBJ2-7; 8 positions match TRBD1. J lost 6 bases, V lost 1 base, and 5 bases had no gene match. CDR3 length: 14 residues. In germline, CDR1 is LGHDT, CDR2 YNNKEL (reference sequence). CDR3 nucleotides: TGTGCCAGCAGCCAAGGTCAGGGGGCTCGCGAGCAGTACTTC. Its translation is CASSQGQGAREQYF.

This clone was seen once. The chain joins TRBV19 to TRBJ1-2, with D possibly TRBD1 on 5 matching bases. Germline CDR1 and CDR2: LNHDA and SQIVND (reference sequence). This CDR3 comprises 14 residues. V was shortened by 1 base and J by 6 bases, with 12 bases between the two germline ends. The CDR3 spells CASSIVGGDHGYTF. The CDR3 bases are TGTGCCAGTAGTATAGTTGGAGGGGACCATGGCTACACCTTC.

The chain carries TRBV29-1 and TRBJ1-1, with 10 bases matching TRBD1. The CDR3 extends over 11 amino acids. In germline, CDR1 is SQVTM, CDR2 ANQGSEA. Trimming cost V 3 bases and J 12 bases; bases outside gene matches: 4. Here the CDR3 DNA reads TGCAGCGTTGAGGGGACAGGGGCAACTTTCTTT. Its protein is CSVEGTGATFF.